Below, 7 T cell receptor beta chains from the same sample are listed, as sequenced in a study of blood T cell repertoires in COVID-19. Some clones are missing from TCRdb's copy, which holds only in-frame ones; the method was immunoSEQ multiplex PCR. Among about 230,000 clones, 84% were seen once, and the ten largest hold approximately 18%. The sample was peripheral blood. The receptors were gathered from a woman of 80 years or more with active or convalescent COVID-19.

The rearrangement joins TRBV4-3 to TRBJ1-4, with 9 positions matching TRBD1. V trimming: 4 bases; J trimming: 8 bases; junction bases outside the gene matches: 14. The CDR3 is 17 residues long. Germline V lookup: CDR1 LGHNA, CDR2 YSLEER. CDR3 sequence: CASSLLPPGQGGEKLFF. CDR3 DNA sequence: TGCGCCAGCAGCCTCTTACCGCCGGGACAGGGAGGCGAAAAACTGTTTTTT.

CDR3 sequence (DNA): TGTGCCACCAGCCTGGGACAGGGCCCCAAGCAGTACTTC. Its translation is CATSLGQGPKQYF. The chain links TRBV24-1 to TRBJ2-7, with 9 bases identical to TRBD1. V trimming: 7 bases; J trimming: 8 bases; junction bases outside the gene matches: 8. CDR3 size: 13 residues. Per germline, CDR1 KGHDR and CDR2 SFDVKD.

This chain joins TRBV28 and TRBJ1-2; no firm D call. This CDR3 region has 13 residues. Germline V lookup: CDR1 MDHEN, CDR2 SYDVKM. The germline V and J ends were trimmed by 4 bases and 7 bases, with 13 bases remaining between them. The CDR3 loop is CASSYTGFAGYTF. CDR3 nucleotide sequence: TGTGCCAGCAGTTACACGGGGTTTGCTGGCTACACCTTC.

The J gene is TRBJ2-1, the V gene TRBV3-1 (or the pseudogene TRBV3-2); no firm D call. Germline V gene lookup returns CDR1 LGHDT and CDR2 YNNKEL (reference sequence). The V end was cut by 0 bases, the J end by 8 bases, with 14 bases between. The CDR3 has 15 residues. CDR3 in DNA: TGTGCCAGCAGCCAAGATACGGAAGAGCGCCATGAGCAGTTCTTC. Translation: CASSQDTEERHEQFF.

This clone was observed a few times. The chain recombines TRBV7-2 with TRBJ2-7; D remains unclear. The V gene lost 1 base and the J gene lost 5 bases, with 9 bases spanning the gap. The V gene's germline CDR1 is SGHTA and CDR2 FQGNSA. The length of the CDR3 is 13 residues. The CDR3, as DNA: TGTGCCAGCAGCTTAGGTCCTAGAAACGAGCAGTACTTC. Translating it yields CASSLGPRNEQYF. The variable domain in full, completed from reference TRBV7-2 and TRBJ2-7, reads GAGVSQSPSNKVTEKGKDVELRCDPISGHTALYWYRQSLGQGLEFLIYFQGNSAPDKSGLPSDRFSAERTGGSVSTLTIQRTQQEDSAVYLCASSLGPRNEQYFGPGTRLTVT.

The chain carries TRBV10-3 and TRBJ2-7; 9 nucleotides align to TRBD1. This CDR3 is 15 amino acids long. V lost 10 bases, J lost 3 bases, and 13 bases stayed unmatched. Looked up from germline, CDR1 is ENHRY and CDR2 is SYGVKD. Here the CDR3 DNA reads TGTGCCACGACTCCCCGGGACAGGGTTTTCTACGAGCAGTACTTC. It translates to CATTPRDRVFYEQYF.

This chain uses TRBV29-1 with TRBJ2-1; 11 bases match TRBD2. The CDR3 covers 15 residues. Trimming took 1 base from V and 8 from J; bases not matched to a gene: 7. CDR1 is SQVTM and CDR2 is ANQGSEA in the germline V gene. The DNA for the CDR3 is TGCAGCGTTGAAGTGACTAGCGGGAAGGACTATGAGCAGTTCTTC. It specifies CSVEVTSGKDYEQFF.